The 7 T cell receptor beta chains below come from one sample, sequenced in a study of shared clonotypes between healthy human individuals. Here immunoSEQ multiplex PCR was the method, and the copy in TCRdb shows in-frame clones only, minus some. Here the sample spans a few hundred thousand clones, just over 65% being singletons. Sequenced material: memory CD4+ T cells sorted from blood. Specified subset: CD45RA-negative fraction. These receptors were obtained from a man aged 25 to 40 in good health.

The rearrangement joins TRBV2 to TRBJ1-5; D uncertain. The germline V gene encodes CDR1 SNHLY and CDR2 FYNNEI. V was pared by 0 bases and J by 13 bases, with 7 bases between. This CDR3 has 11 residues. The CDR3 bases are TGTGCCAGCAGTGAAGCTGGAAGGCAGCATTTT. This gives the protein CASSEAGRQHF.

The chain links TRBV18 to TRBJ2-2; D not resolved. Between the trimmed V and J ends, which lost 2 bases and 6 bases, there was a span of 13 bases. CDR1 is KGHSH, CDR2 LQKENI, per germline. This CDR3 has 15 residues. For the CDR3, the DNA is TGTGCCAGCTCACCAGCTCGACGGACCTCCGGGGAGCTGTTTTTT. Its translation: CASSPARRTSGELFF.

V usage is TRBV10-1 and J usage is TRBJ1-1, with 10 bases aligning to TRBD1. V lost 7 bases to trimming and J lost 4 bases; unmatched junction nucleotides: 3. Germline values: CDR1 WNHNN, CDR2 SYGVQD (reference sequence). There are 13 residues in the CDR3. CDR3 sequence: CASTGQGSTEAFF. CDR3 in DNA: TGCGCCAGCACGGGACAGGGGTCCACTGAAGCTTTCTTT.

This rearrangement joins TRBV9 to TRBJ1-5; D unresolved. CDR1 and CDR2 (germline): SGDLS, YYNGEE. V lost 3 bases, J lost 2 bases, and 12 bases lay in between. The CDR3 covers 15 residues. CDR3 amino acids: CASSASAFRNQPQHF. CDR3 nucleotide sequence: TGTGCCAGCAGCGCTTCAGCCTTTCGCAATCAGCCCCAGCATTTT. The complete variable domain, with remaining parts taken from reference TRBV9 and TRBJ1-5, reads DSGVTQTPKHLITATGQRVTLRCSPRSGDLSVYWYQQSLDQGLQFLIQYYNGEERAKGNILERFSAQQFPDLHSELNLSSLELGDSALYFCASSASAFRNQPQHFGDGTRLSIL.

The chain links TRBV7-2 to TRBJ1-5; D gene unclear. The germline V gene encodes CDR1 SGHTA and CDR2 FQGNSA. The CDR3 length is 15 residues. V lost 3 bases and J 3 bases, leaving 12 bases between the germline ends. CDR3 DNA: TGTGCCAGCAGCTTTTGGAGCACCAACAATCAGCCCCAGCATTTT. This translates into CASSFWSTNNQPQHF.

About this clone: This sequence is one base from a far larger clone and is likely a read error. This chain links TRBV2 with TRBJ2-3; the D is unclear. The CDR3 is made up of 12 amino acids. Germline-derived CDR1 and CDR2 are SNHLY and FYNNEI. V lost 2 bases and J 4 bases, leaving 4 bases between the germline ends. Here the CDR3 DNA reads TGTGCCAGCAGTGAATTATCAGATACGCAGTATTTT. It yields the protein CASSELSDTQYF.

The chain employs TRBV5-5 and TRBJ2-1, with D perhaps matching TRBD2 (5 bases). The V and J ends lost 2 bases and 4 bases respectively, with 10 bases between them. Germline CDR1 and CDR2: SGHKS and YYEKEE (reference sequence). The CDR3 has 14 amino acids. The CDR3 sequence: CASSFRSGYNEQFF. The CDR3 bases are TGTGCCAGCAGCTTTAGGTCGGGGTACAATGAGCAGTTCTTC.